These T cell receptor beta chains were read from a single sample in a study of blood T cells in healthy people across ages. TCRdb redid the calling of the 5' RACE reads with MiXCR, one entry per CDR3 protein. The table has roughly 1,700,000 distinct CDR3 sequences, 25% to 30% seen once. Sequencing was performed on blood. The receptors stem from a woman under 40 in good health. CDR3s include the opening cysteine and the closing phenylalanine or tryptophan. Fields, in order: D gene, J gene, V gene, clone size, CDR3 protein, CDR3 DNA. The D gene is left open where the match is weak. Clone size, where shown, is once, few, many, or a class for clones that have expanded.

TRBD1 TRBJ2-7 TRBV9 - CASSRGQGGHEQYF TGTGCCAGCAGCCGCGGACAGGGTGGCCACGAGCAGTACTTC
- TRBJ1-2 TRBV12-3/TRBV12-4 few CASSSYREDGYTF TGTGCCAGCAGTTCCTACAGGGAGGATGGCTACACCTTC
- TRBJ1-2 TRBV5-6 - CASSLGQKVGGYTF TGTGCCAGCAGCTTAGGACAGAAGGTCGGTGGCTACACCTTC
- TRBJ2-3 TRBV20-1 few CSGPNPRGAGDTQYF TGCAGTGGCCCCAACCCCCGGGGGGCGGGAGATACGCAGTATTTT
- TRBJ2-7 TRBV11-2 - CASTGSFYEQYF TGTGCCAGCACCGGTAGCTTCTACGAGCAGTACTTC
- TRBJ2-7 TRBV28 many CASSFEQEQYF TGTGCCAGCAGTTTCGAACAGGAGCAGTACTTC
- TRBJ2-1 TRBV7-6 many CASSLLVTGSEQFF TGTGCCAGCAGCTTATTAGTGACCGGCTCTGAGCAGTTCTTC
TRBD2 TRBJ2-1 TRBV7-2 few CASSLNPAGGNEQFF TGTGCCAGCAGCTTAAACCCAGCGGGAGGTAATGAGCAGTTCTTC
- TRBJ2-7 TRBV6-5 many CASSRTAPYWKQYF TGTGCCAGCAGTCGGACAGCCCCTTATTGGAAGCAGTACTTC
- TRBJ2-7 TRBV6-6 - CASSYGQKGDEQYF TGTGCCAGCAGTTATGGGCAGAAAGGGGACGAGCAGTACTTC
- TRBJ2-3 TRBV2 few CASSDRAPTGTQYF TGTGCCAGCAGTGACAGGGCCCCCACGGGTACGCAGTATTTT
TRBD2 TRBJ2-7 TRBV6-1 - CASSQRGYVNEQYF TGTGCCAGCAGTCAGCGGGGTTACGTCAACGAGCAGTACTTC
- TRBJ2-5 TRBV7-9 - CASSETGVVTQYF TGTGCCAGCAGCGAGACGGGGGTGGTGACCCAGTACTTC
TRBD2 TRBJ2-1 TRBV20-1 - CSGEREGSYNEQFF TGCAGTGGAGAGAGGGAGGGTTCCTACAATGAGCAGTTCTTC
TRBD1 TRBJ2-1 TRBV15 - CATSGGSRGQTQFF TGTGCCACCAGCGGAGGCTCCAGGGGGCAGACCCAGTTCTTC
- TRBJ2-7 TRBV7-6 many CASSVARQGEQYF TGTGCCAGCAGCGTCGCGCGTCAGGGCGAGCAGTACTTC
- TRBJ1-2 TRBV5-5 - CASSLAPGSNYGYTF TGTGCCAGCAGCTTGGCACCAGGTTCGAACTATGGCTACACCTTC
TRBD2 TRBJ2-1 TRBV2 few CASSGQREDREQFF TGTGCCAGCAGTGGCCAGCGGGAGGACCGGGAGCAGTTCTTC
- TRBJ1-5 TRBV6-1 - CASQNRVQPQHF TGTGCCAGCCAAAACAGGGTTCAGCCCCAGCATTTT
TRBD1 TRBJ1-2 TRBV6-5 many CASSRQGLGGYTF TGTGCCAGCAGTCGACAGGGACTTGGTGGCTACACCTTC
- TRBJ1-5 TRBV3-1 few CASSQGGNSNQPQHF TGTGCCAGCAGCCAGGGCGGGAATAGCAATCAGCCCCAGCATTTT
- TRBJ2-7 TRBV4-3 - CASSHGKEQYF TGCGCCAGCAGCCACGGGAAGGAGCAGTACTTC
- TRBJ2-7 TRBV29-1 - CSVDIGGNTYEQYF TGCAGCGTTGACATCGGTGGCAACACCTACGAGCAGTACTTC
TRBD1 TRBJ2-7 TRBV5-1 few CASSNHRGSYEQYF TGCGCCAGCAGCAATCACAGGGGGTCCTACGAGCAGTACTTC
TRBD1 TRBJ1-1 TRBV29-1 - CSAREGDRVNTEAFF TGCAGTGCCCGTGAGGGGGACAGGGTGAACACTGAAGCTTTCTTT
TRBD2 TRBJ2-7 TRBV7-9 - CASSLTLGGSGSYEQYF TGTGCCAGCAGCTTAACGCTGGGGGGGAGCGGCTCCTACGAGCAGTACTTC
TRBD2 TRBJ2-1 TRBV24-1 - CATSDFSSTSGLDEQFF TGTGCCACCAGTGATTTTTCCTCTACTAGCGGGCTCGATGAGCAGTTCTTC
TRBD2 TRBJ2-1 TRBV12-3/TRBV12-4 - CASSSGLAGGGGQFF TGTGCCAGCAGTTCAGGGCTAGCGGGTGGAGGTGGGCAGTTCTTC
- TRBJ2-5 TRBV3-1 - CASSQRPDPLGAQYF TGTGCCAGCAGCCAGAGACCGGATCCTCTCGGCGCCCAGTACTTC